The rows below give T cell receptor beta chains drawn from one sample of a study of shared clonotypes between healthy human individuals. The assay was immunoSEQ multiplex PCR, and TCRdb's table has in-frame clones only and misses some. The table lists around 2,000,000 clones, approximately 94% of them singletons. The material sequenced was naive CD8+ T cells sorted from blood. The source of these receptors is a young man in good health. Each CDR3 is given with its conserved first and last residue.

j_call,v_call,cdr3_aa
TRBJ1-1,TRBV25-1,CASSVGTGRTEAFF
TRBJ2-2,TRBV7-7,CASSPGQGPNTGELFF
TRBJ2-3,TRBV11-2,CASSSPPGGRTDTQYF
TRBJ1-1,TRBV5-4,CASSWDGMNTEAFF
TRBJ2-7,TRBV30,CAWSAGGEQYF
TRBJ2-1,TRBV11-2,CASSPDPSPYNEQFF
TRBJ2-1,TRBV6-6,CASSYKPMSNEQFF
TRBJ1-1,TRBV7-9,CASKGTEAFF
TRBJ2-1,TRBV5-4,CASSINQGYEQFF
TRBJ1-1,TRBV2,CASSEPGGEEAFF
TRBJ1-1,TRBV7-2,CASSLTPNTEAFF
TRBJ2-4,TRBV5-6,CASSLRAQNIQYF
TRBJ2-1,TRBV4-3,CASSQEGLADLSYNEQFF
TRBJ1-5,TRBV15,CATSRQEFNQPQHF
TRBJ2-3,TRBV9,CASSASGTSGLDTQYF
TRBJ2-1,TRBV7-6,CASSLSNGRAPYNEQFF
TRBJ2-2,TRBV9,CASSGETSRGELFF
TRBJ1-4,TRBV2,CASSEGQGAKKLFF
TRBJ2-5,TRBV7-9,CASSSSGGTIETQYF
TRBJ1-4,TRBV9,CASSYNGQSNEKLFF
TRBJ1-5,TRBV5-4,CASSLDRDQPQHF
TRBJ1-4,TRBV4-1,CASSPRSGAANEKLFF
TRBJ2-5,TRBV7-9,CASSSGLAGVIETQYF
TRBJ1-2,TRBV9,CASSDDPTSTNYGYTF
TRBJ2-1,TRBV25-1,CASSPILDRAGEQFF
TRBJ1-1,TRBV10-1,CARGDRVSFF
TRBJ2-7,TRBV20-1,CSASGGYEQYF
TRBJ2-4,TRBV7-8,CASSPTGGRNIQYF
TRBJ2-1,TRBV2,CASSWRGYDEQFF
TRBJ2-3,TRBV27,CASSEGGLSADTQYF